The 5 T cell receptor beta chains reported below all come from one sample, sequenced in a study of blood T cell repertoires in COVID-19. Sequencing used immunoSEQ multiplex PCR; TCRdb keeps in-frame clones, though not all of them. The sample gives 200,000 to 250,000 clones, 75% to 85% of which show up once; 9.5% to 10% is in the top ten. The sequenced sample was peripheral blood. These receptor sequences come from a man between 45 and 60 years old with active or convalescent COVID-19.

V and J are TRBV5-1 and TRBJ2-6, with 8 nucleotides matching TRBD1. Trimming removed 0 bases from V and 2 bases from J; junction bases left unmatched: 7. The CDR3 sequence is 18 residues long. CDR1 is SGHRS and CDR2 is YFSETQ in the germline V gene. DNA of the CDR3: TGCGCCAGCAGCTTGGGGACAGGGTGGGGCACTGGGGCCAACGTCCTGACTTTC. Its translation: CASSLGTGWGTGANVLTF.

The V call is TRBV2, the J call TRBJ1-5, with 7 bases matching TRBD1. Germline values: CDR1 SNHLY, CDR2 FYNNEI. Trimming at V came to 7 bases and at J to 7 bases, leaving 7 bases not matched to a gene. This CDR3 spans 13 amino acids. In nucleotides, the CDR3 is TGTGCCAGCATGGCGGGACAGTGGCAGCCCCAGCATTTT. Its translation is CASMAGQWQPQHF.

The chain links TRBV6-1 to TRBJ2-5; 10 positions agree with TRBD2. The V segment lost 2 bases and the J segment 2 bases; nucleotides outside the gene matches: 2. Germline values: CDR1 MNHNS, CDR2 SASEGT. The CDR3 length is 15 residues. The CDR3 spells CASSELAGEQETQYF. CDR3 sequence (DNA): TGTGCCAGCAGTGAACTAGCGGGGGAACAAGAGACCCAGTACTTC.

V and J are TRBV6-2 or TRBV6-3 and TRBJ2-7; TRBD2 agrees at 10 bases. This CDR3 comprises 14 residues. V dropped 4 bases and J dropped 3; count of bases not matched to a gene: 3. CDR1 and CDR2 (germline): MNHEY, SVGEGT. As DNA, the CDR3 is TGTGCCAGCAGTTCACCTAGCGGGAGCTACGAGCAGTACTTC. Its protein is CASSSPSGSYEQYF.

V usage is TRBV19 and J usage is TRBJ1-2; D is uncertain. CDR3 size: 15 residues. The germline V and J ends were trimmed by 7 bases and 5 bases, with 20 bases remaining between them. Germline lookup yields CDR1 LNHDA and CDR2 SQIVND (reference sequence). The CDR3 DNA is TGTGCCAGTAAGGCGCGGGAAGGGTACATTTATGGCTACACCTTC. Encoded protein: CASKAREGYIYGYTF.